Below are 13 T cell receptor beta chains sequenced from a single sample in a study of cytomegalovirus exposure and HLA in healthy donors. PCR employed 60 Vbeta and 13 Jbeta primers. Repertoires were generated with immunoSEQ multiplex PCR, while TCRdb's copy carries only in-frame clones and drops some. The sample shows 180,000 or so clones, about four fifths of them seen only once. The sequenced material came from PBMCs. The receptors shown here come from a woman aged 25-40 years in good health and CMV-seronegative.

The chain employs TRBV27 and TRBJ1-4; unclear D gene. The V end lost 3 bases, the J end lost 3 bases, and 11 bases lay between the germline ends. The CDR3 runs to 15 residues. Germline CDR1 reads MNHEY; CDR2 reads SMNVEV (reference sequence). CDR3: CASSFQGRANEKLFF. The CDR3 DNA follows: TGTGCCAGCAGTTTTCAAGGGAGGGCTAATGAAAAACTGTTTTTT.

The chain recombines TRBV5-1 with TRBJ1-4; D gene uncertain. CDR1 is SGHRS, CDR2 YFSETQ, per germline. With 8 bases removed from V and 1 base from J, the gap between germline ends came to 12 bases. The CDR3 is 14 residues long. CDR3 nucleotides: TGCGCCAGGGGTTTGCGGGAAACTAATGAAAAACTGTTTTTT. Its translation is CARGLRETNEKLFF.

CDR3 region: CASSLLAGGLSDTQYF. As DNA, the CDR3 is TGTGCCAGTAGCCTACTAGCGGGGGGGCTTTCAGATACGCAGTATTTT. This chain uses TRBV19 with TRBJ2-3; TRBD2 matches at 13 bases. J lost 4 bases, V lost 6 bases, and 7 bases had no gene match. CDR1 and CDR2 from the germline V gene are LNHDA and SQIVND (reference sequence). CDR3 length: 16 amino acids.

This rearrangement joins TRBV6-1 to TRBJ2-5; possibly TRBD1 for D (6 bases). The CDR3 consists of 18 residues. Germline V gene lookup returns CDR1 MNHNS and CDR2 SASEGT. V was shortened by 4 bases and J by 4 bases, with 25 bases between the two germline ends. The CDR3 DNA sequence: TGTGCCAGCAGTGGAACGACGCCCGGGACACCGGTTTCAGAGACCCAGTACTTC. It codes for CASSGTTPGTPVSETQYF.

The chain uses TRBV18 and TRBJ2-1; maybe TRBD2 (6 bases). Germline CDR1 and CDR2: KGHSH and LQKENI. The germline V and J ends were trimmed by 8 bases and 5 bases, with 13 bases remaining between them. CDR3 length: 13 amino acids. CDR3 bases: TGTGCCAGCCTGCGGGGCAGGGACAATGAGCAGTTCTTC. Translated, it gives CASLRGRDNEQFF.

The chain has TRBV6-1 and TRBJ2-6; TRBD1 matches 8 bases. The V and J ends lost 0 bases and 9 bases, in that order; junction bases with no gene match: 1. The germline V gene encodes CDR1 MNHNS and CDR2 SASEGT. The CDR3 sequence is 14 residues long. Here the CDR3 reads CASSEAGTGNVLTF. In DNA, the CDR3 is TGTGCCAGCAGTGAAGCGGGGACAGGCAACGTCCTGACTTTC.

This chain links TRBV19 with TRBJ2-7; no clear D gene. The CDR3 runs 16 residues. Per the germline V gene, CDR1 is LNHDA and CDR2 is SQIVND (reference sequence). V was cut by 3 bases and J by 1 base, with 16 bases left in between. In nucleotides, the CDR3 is TGTGCCAGTAGTATCTCCCCTAGGCAAAGGTCCTACGAGCAGTACTTC. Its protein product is CASSISPRQRSYEQYF. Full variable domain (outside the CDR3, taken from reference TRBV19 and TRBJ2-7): DGGITQSPKYLFRKEGQNVTLSCEQNLNHDAMYWYRQDPGQGLRLIYYSQIVNDFQKGDIAEGYSVSREKKESFPLTVTSAQKNPTAFYLCASSISPRQRSYEQYFGPGTRLTVT.

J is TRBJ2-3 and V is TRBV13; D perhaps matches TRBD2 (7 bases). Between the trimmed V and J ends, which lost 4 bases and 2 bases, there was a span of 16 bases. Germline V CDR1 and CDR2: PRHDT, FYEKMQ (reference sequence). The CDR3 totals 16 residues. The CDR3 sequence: CASSYPTGGPTDTQYF. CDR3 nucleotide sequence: TGTGCCAGCAGCTACCCGACCGGGGGGCCCACAGATACGCAGTATTTT.

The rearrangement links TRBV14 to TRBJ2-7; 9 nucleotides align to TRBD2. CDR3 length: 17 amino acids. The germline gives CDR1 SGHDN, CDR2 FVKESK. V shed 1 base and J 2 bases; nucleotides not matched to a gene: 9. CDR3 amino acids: CASSQGSLAGITYEQYF. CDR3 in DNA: TGTGCCAGCAGCCAAGGGTCTCTAGCGGGGATCACCTACGAGCAGTACTTC.

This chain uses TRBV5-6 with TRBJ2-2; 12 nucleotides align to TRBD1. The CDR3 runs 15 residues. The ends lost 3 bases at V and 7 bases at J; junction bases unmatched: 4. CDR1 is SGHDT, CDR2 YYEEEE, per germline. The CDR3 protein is CASSWGQGAIGELFF. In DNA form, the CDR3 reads TGTGCCAGCAGCTGGGGACAGGGGGCTATCGGGGAGCTGTTTTTT.

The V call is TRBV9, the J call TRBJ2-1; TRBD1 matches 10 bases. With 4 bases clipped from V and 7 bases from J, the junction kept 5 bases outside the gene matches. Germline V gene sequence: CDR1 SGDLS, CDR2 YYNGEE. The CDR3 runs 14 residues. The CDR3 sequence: CASSPGQGINEQFF. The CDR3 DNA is TGTGCCAGCAGCCCGGGACAGGGGATTAATGAGCAGTTCTTC.

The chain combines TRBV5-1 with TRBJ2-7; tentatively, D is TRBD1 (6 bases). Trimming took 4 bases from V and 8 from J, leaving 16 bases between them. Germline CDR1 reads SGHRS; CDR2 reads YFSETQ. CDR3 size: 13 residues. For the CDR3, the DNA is TGCGCCAGCAGCGTGGACAGCTCGAGAAAGCAGTACTTC. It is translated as CASSVDSSRKQYF.

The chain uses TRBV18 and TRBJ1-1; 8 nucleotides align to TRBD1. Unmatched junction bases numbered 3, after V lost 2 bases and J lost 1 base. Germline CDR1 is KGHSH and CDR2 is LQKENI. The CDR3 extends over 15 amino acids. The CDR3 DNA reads TGTGCCAGCTCACCATCAGGGACAGGGAACACTGAAGCTTTCTTT. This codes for CASSPSGTGNTEAFF.